This T cell receptor (beta chain) was recorded in a study of memory CD4+ T cells and cytomegalovirus serostatus. Study-level findings and limits: Suggested: most of the CMV-linked TCR signature lies in CD4+ memory cells.

Details on this clone: What it binds is unknown.

Trimming took off 2 bases at V and 8 bases at J, with 19 bases between the two ends. CDR1 is MNHNS, CDR2 SASEGT, per germline. There are 16 residues in the CDR3. Single viable CD3+CD4+CD8-CD45RO+ cells were sorted as the memory CD4+ T cells. Authors' methods: Out-of-frame sequences were removed, leaving around 2.2 million distinct TCRbeta sequences. Libraries were prepared by immunoSEQ multiplex PCR; TCRdb keeps only in-frame clonotypes and omits some of them. The D gene and trimming were derived from the DNA, and the V and J assignments and clone size from that table. In the table there are roughly 45,000 clones, around 80% of which are singletons.

The TCR comes from an adult in good health and CMV-seronegative. The chain joins TRBV6-1 to TRBJ2-1, with D tentatively TRBD2 (5 bases). Sample: memory CD4+ T cells from blood. CDR3 DNA sequence: TGTGCCAGCAGTGAACTACAGTGGGAGAGTGACCATGAGCAGTTCTTC. Encoded protein: CASSELQWESDHEQFF.